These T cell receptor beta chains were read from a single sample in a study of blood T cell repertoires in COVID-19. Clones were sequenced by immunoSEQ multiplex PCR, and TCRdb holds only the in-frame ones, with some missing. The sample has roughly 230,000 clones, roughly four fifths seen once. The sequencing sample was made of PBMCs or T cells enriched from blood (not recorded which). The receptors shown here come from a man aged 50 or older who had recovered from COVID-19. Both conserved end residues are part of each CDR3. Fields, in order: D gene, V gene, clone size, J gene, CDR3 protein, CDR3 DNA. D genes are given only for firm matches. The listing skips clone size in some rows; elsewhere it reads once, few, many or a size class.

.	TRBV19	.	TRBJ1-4	CASSLGSLSGEKLFF	TGTGCCAGTAGTTTAGGGTCCCTATCGGGTGAAAAACTGTTTTTT
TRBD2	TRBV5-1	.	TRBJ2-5	CASGELAGGVETQYF	TGCGCCAGCGGGGAACTAGCGGGGGGAGTAGAGACCCAGTACTTC
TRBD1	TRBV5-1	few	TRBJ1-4	CASSFGTGGLGEKLFF	TGCGCCAGCAGCTTTGGAACAGGGGGCTTGGGTGAAAAACTGTTTTTT
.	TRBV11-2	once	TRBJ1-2	CASSSQGPIGYTF	TGTGCCAGCAGCTCCCAGGGTCCAATCGGCTACACCTTC
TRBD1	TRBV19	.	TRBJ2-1	CASSTGGHSYNEQFF	TGTGCCAGTAGTACAGGGGGCCACTCCTACAATGAGCAGTTCTTC
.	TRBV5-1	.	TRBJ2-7	CASSFQGYEQYF	TGCGCCAGCAGCTTTCAGGGCTACGAGCAGTACTTC
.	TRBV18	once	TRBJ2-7	CASSSTTGYEQYF	TGTGCCAGCTCATCAACCACGGGGTACGAGCAGTACTTC
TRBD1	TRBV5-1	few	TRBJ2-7	CASSSRQGYEQYF	TGCGCCAGCAGCTCCCGACAGGGCTACGAGCAGTACTTC
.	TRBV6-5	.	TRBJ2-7	CASSYFENGEQYF	TGTGCCAGCAGTTATTTCGAGAACGGCGAGCAGTACTTC
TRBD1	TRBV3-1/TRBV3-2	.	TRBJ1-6	CASSLDDRGGSPLHF	TGTGCCAGCAGCCTCGACGACAGGGGCGGTTCACCCCTCCACTTT
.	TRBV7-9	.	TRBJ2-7	CASSLGSYEQYF	TGTGCCAGCAGCTTGGGGAGCTACGAGCAGTACTTC
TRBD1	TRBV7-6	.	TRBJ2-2	CASSLGQAVTLTGELFF	TGTGCCAGCAGCTTGGGACAGGCCGTCACCCTGACCGGGGAGCTGTTTTTT
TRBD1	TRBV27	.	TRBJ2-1	CASSFLTAGGSYNEQFF	TGTGCCAGCAGCTTCCTGACGGCAGGGGGCTCCTACAATGAGCAGTTCTTC
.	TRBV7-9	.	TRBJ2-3	CASSLPHPGQYF	TGTGCCAGCTCCCTTCCCCACCCCGGGCAGTATTTT
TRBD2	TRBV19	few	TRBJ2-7	CASSKSGTSGSYEQYF	TGTGCCAGTAGTAAATCCGGGACTAGCGGGAGTTACGAGCAGTACTTC
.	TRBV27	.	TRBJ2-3	CASRRAPYTDTQYF	TGTGCCAGCAGGAGAGCCCCGTACACAGATACGCAGTATTTT
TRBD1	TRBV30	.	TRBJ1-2	CACPGQTNFYGYTF	TGTGCCTGCCCGGGACAGACGAATTTCTATGGCTACACCTTC
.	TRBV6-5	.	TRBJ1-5	CASSPGMGNQPQHF	TGTGCCAGCAGCCCAGGAATGGGCAATCAGCCCCAGCATTTT
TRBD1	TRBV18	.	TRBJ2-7	CASSDFGQGDEQYF	TGTGCCAGCTCAGATTTCGGACAGGGCGACGAGCAGTACTTC
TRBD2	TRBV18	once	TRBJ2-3	CASSPPGLAGGSTDTQYF	TGTGCCAGCTCACCACCCGGACTAGCGGGAGGTAGCACAGATACGCAGTATTTT
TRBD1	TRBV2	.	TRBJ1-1	CASSRQGGTEAFF	TGTGCCAGCAGTCGACAGGGGGGAACTGAAGCTTTCTTT
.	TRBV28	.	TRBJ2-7	CASSSPLKLGSSGEQYF	TGTGCCAGCAGTTCCCCCCTAAAGCTGGGTTCCTCAGGCGAGCAGTACTTC
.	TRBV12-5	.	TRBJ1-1	CATSPGNTEAFF	TGTGCTACTAGTCCGGGGAACACTGAAGCTTTCTTT
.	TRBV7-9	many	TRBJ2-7	CASSSVTAYEQYF	TGTGCCAGCAGCTCCGTTACTGCCTACGAGCAGTACTTC
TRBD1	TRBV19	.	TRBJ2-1	CASTGPGQGYSNEQFF	TGTGCCAGTACAGGACCAGGACAGGGGTACTCGAATGAGCAGTTCTTC
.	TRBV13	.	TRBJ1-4	CASSTRTVGDEKLFF	TGTGCCAGCAGCACCCGGACAGTTGGGGATGAAAAACTGTTTTTT
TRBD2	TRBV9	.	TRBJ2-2	CASSVGTSVGELFF	TGTGCCAGCAGCGTGGGGACTAGTGTGGGGGAGCTGTTTTTT
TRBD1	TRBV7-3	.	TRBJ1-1	CASSSRPGTGGLNTEAFF	TGTGCCAGCAGCTCGCGTCCCGGGACAGGGGGCTTGAACACTGAAGCTTTCTTT
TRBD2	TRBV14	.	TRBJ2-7	CASSLKRERTDEQYF	TGTGCCAGCAGCTTAAAGCGGGAGAGAACTGACGAGCAGTACTTC
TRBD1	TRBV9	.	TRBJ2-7	CASSVRAGTVEEQYF	TGTGCCAGCAGCGTAAGGGCCGGGACAGTCGAGGAGCAGTACTTC
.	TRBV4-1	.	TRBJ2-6	CASSQAQERSVLTF	TGCGCCAGCAGCCAAGCTCAGGAACGAAGCGTCCTGACTTTC
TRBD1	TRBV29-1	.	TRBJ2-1	CSVEGGTGLYNEQFF	TGCAGCGTTGAAGGAGGGACAGGTCTGTACAATGAGCAGTTCTTC
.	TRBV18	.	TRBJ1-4	CASSPGRAGTNEKLFF	TGTGCCAGCTCACCGGGGAGGGCTGGAACTAATGAAAAACTGTTTTTT
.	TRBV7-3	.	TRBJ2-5	CASSSDAAVGETQYF	TGTGCCAGCAGCTCAGACGCAGCGGTAGGGGAGACCCAGTACTTC
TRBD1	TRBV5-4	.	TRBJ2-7	CASSFDRVSYEQYF	TGTGCCAGCAGCTTCGACAGGGTTTCCTACGAGCAGTACTTC
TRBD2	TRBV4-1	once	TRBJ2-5	CASSQVVTSGRGLKTQYF	TGCGCCAGCAGCCAAGTCGTGACTAGCGGGAGGGGTTTGAAGACCCAGTACTTC
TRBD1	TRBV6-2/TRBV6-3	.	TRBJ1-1	CASSSTGTGNTEAFF	TGTGCCAGCAGTTCCACCGGGACAGGGAACACTGAAGCTTTCTTT
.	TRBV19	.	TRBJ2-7	CASSTQPAEVGNGNEQYF	TGTGCCAGTAGTACACAACCCGCGGAGGTAGGGAACGGAAACGAGCAGTACTTC
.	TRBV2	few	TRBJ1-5	CASRVTESNQPQHF	TGTGCCAGCAGGGTGACAGAGAGCAATCAGCCCCAGCATTTT
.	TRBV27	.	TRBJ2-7	CASSQVPPLKQYF	TGTGCCAGCAGTCAGGTACCCCCCCTTAAGCAGTACTTC
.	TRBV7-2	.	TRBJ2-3	CASSVWARDTDTQYF	TGTGCCAGCAGCGTGTGGGCCCGGGACACAGATACGCAGTATTTT
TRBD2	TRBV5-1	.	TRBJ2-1	CASSWGDYPSEQFF	TGCGCCAGCAGCTGGGGGGACTATCCCTCCGAACAGTTCTTC
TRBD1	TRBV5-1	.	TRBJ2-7	CASSTGESVTEQYF	TGCGCCAGCTCTACAGGGGAAAGCGTGACCGAGCAGTACTTC
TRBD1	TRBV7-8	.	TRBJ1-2	CASSLGRRTGGGYGYTF	TGTGCCAGCAGCTTAGGCCGCCGGACAGGGGGCGGCTATGGCTACACCTTC
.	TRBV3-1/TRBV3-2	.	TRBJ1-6	CASSQVGADSPLHF	TGTGCCAGCAGCCAAGTAGGCGCGGATTCACCCCTCCACTTT
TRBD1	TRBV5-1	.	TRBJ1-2	CASSLVPGDSYGYTF	TGCGCCAGCAGCTTGGTCCCAGGGGACAGCTATGGCTACACCTTC
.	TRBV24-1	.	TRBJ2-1	CATSAGYNEQFF	TGTGCCACCAGCGCCGGGTACAATGAGCAGTTCTTC
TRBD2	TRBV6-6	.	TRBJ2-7	CASRRGGRGNEQYF	TGTGCCAGCAGGCGTGGCGGGAGAGGGAACGAGCAGTACTTC
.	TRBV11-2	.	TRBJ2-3	CASSQDPPGSGTDTQYF	TGTGCCAGCAGCCAAGACCCGCCGGGGAGTGGCACAGATACGCAGTATTTT